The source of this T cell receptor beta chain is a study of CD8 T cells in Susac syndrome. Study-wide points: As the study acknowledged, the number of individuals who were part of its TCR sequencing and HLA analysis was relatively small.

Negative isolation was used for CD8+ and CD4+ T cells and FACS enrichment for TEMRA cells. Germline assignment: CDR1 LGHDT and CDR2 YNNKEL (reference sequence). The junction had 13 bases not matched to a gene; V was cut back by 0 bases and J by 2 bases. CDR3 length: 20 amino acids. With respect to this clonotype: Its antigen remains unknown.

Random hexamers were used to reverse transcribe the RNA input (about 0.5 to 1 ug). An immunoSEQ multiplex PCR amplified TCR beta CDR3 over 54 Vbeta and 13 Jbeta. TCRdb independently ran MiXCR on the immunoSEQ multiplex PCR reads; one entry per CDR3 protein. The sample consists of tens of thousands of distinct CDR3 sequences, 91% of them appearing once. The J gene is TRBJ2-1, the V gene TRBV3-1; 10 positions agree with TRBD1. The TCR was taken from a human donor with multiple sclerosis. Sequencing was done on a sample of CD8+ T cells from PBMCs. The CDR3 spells CASSQDSGGRQGAPYNEQFF. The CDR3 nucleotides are TGTGCCAGCAGCCAAGATTCTGGGGGACGACAGGGGGCCCCCTACAATGAGCAGTTCTTC.